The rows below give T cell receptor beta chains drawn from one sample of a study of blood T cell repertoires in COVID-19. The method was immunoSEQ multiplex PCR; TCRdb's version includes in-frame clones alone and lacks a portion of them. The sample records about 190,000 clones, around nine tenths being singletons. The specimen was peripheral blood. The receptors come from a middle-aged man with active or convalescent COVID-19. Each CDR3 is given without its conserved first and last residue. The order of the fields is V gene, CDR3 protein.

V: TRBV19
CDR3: ASSTGTGYNQPQH

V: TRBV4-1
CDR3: ASSQDKTSAHYNEQF

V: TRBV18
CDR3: ASSPNSGNDEQY

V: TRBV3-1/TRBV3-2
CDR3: ASSQVRGLAGGLYTDTQY

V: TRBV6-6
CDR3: ASTGRQTNEKLF

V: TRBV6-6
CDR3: ASNAGQGVDTQY

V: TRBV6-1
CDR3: ASSEAGSTEAF

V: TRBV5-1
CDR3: ASSFRSGVGSDTQY

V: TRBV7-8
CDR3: ASSSRQGNSYEQY

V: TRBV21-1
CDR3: ASRAPGQYYGYT

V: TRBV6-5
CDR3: ASSYDPGVGNTEAF

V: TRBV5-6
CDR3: ASSSTYSGNTIY

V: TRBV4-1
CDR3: ASSQAVSSRDFMREETQY

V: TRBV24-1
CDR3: ATSDRDRGPYNEQF

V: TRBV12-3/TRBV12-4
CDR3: ASRTGQVYEQY

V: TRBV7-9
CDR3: ASSPQGGPTEAF

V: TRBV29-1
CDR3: SVLTAPDGYT

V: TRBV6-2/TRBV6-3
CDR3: ASSYYRGTDTQY

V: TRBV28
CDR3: ASSLWPYGYT

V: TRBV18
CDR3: ASSLGQQAKAF

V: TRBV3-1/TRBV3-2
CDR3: ASGGWRSGNTIY

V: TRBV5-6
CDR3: ASSLDLQGKHYGYT

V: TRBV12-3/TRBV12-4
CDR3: ASSLGHLGYT

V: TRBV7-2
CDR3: ASSLITGGSTDTQY

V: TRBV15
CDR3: ATSRENGGYQETQY

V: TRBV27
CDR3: ASSSPPGEQY

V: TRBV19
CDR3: ASSTREVGSGNTIY

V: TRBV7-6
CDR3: ASSLYSQTQY

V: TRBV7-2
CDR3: ASSPQQGTGTEAF

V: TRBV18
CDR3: ASSPPRLAETGELF

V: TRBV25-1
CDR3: ASSPGTKIETQY

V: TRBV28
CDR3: ASSSARAAENEKLF

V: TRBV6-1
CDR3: ASSASGGIENQPQH

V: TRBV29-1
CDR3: SVAGGADTEAF

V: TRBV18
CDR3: ASSPLSVNTEAF

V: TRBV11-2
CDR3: ASTPSGSGGYEQY

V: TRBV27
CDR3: ASSFQGGTYEQY

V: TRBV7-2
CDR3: ASSPTVPIWDTYSPLH

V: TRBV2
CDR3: ASSQTTVYNEQF

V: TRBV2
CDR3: ASSGQNYEQY

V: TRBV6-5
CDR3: ASSYGTMNTEAF

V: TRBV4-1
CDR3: ASSPGSVTEAF

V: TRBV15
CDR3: ATSRDLGQGVNQPQH

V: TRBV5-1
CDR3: ASSLAPGRNEQF

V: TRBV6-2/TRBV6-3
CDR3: ASSYAPAGVPPYNEQF

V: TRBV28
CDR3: ASRIGQGGSGYT

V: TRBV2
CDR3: ASCPDREFYGYT

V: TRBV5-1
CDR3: ASSLTQVTPNYGYT